This T cell receptor (beta chain) was sequenced for a study of graft-versus-host responses after intestinal transplantation. Across the whole study: Each of the recipients got a multivisceral, liver-intestinal, or isolated intestinal transplant.

Method: immunoSEQ multiplex PCR; TCRdb's copy keeps in-frame clones and lacks some. The sample holds around 76,000 clones, about 94% seen once. The CDR3 length is 14 residues. Germline V CDR1 and CDR2: SNHLY, FYNNEI. The V end lost 3 bases, the J end lost 0 bases, and 6 bases lay between the germline ends. A remark on this clone: Antigen specificity is unknown.

Regarding the study as a whole: Recipient marrow showed GvH clones, some seen first in ileum or blood. Association was observed between peak circulating GvH clone levels and early post-transplant HvG declines. Allografts from individuals with graft-donor T cell macrochimerism displayed high graft-versus-host to host-versus-graft clonal ratios.

Material: unstimulated CD8+ T cells sorted from spleen or lymph node cells, obtained before intestinal transplant. The TCR was taken from a human donor who received an intestinal transplant. The chain links TRBV2 to TRBJ1-5; no clear D. CDR3 bases: TGTGCCAGCAGTGATCCATATAGCAATCAGCCCCAGCATTTT. Translating gives CASSDPYSNQPQHF.